Following are 11 T cell receptor beta chains from one sample sequenced in a study of T-cell reconstitution after alpha-beta-depleted transplantation in children. Unique molecular identifiers were used to barcode this TCRbeta library. TCRdb used MiXCR to reprocess the PCR reads, holding one entry per CDR3 protein. The table includes around 300,000 distinct CDR3 sequences, around 10% detected once. Sample: PBMCs, taken before TCRalphabeta/CD19-depleted stem cell transplant. These receptor sequences come from a boy younger than two with acute myeloid leukemia, due to receive a stem cell transplant.

This clonotype was counted between two and nine times. The CDR3 region is CSVAGTGYEQYF. The CDR3 DNA is TGCAGCGTTGCCGGGACAGGGTACGAGCAGTACTTC. V gene TRBV29-1 combines with J gene TRBJ2-7; 9 positions agree with TRBD1. The length of the CDR3 is 12 residues. Per the germline V gene, CDR1 is SQVTM and CDR2 is ANQGSEA. The V and J ends lost 4 bases and 4 bases, in that order; junction bases with no gene match: 2.

This clonotype was detected ten times or more. The V call is TRBV29-1, the J call TRBJ2-1; 10 nucleotides match TRBD2. The germline V gene encodes CDR1 SQVTM and CDR2 ANQGSEA. The CDR3 is 16 amino acids. After removal of 6 bases from V and 4 bases from J, the junction contained 12 bases not matched to a gene. This CDR3 reads CSVKAGGPLYYNEQFF. CDR3 DNA: TGCAGCGTGAAAGCGGGAGGGCCATTATATTACAATGAGCAGTTCTTC.

This clonotype was seen only a few times. The chain combines TRBV20-1 with TRBJ2-5; 11 bases line up with TRBD2. The CDR3 spans 15 residues. V lost 6 bases and J lost 4; bases outside the gene matches: 10. Germline CDR1 is DFQATT and CDR2 is SNEGSKA (reference sequence). The CDR3 nucleotides read TGCAGTGCACCCCGTAGCGGGGGGGCTCCAGAGACCCAGTACTTC. Its translation is CSAPRSGGAPETQYF.

The V gene is TRBV19, the J gene TRBJ2-3, with a weak D call TRBD1 (6 bases). This CDR3 spans 17 amino acids. Deletions cut 5 bases from V and 4 bases from J, with 22 bases between. Germline V gives CDR1 LNHDA, CDR2 SQIVND (reference sequence). Written as DNA, the CDR3 is TGTGCCAGTAGTCCCCAAACAGGGTTAAGAACGGCAGATACGCAGTATTTT. This sequence encodes CASSPQTGLRTADTQYF. The full variable domain, in which reference TRBV19 and TRBJ2-3 provide the parts outside the CDR3, is DGGITQSPKYLFRKEGQNVTLSCEQNLNHDAMYWYRQDPGQGLRLIYYSQIVNDFQKGDIAEGYSVSREKKESFPLTVTSAQKNPTAFYLCASSPQTGLRTADTQYFGPGTRLTVL.

This clonotype was observed at least ten times. The V and J genes are TRBV4-3 and TRBJ2-1, with 9 positions matching TRBD2. CDR3 size: 16 residues. With V trimmed by 4 bases and J by 4 bases, 8 bases remained unmatched. CDR1 and CDR2 (germline): LGHNA, YSLEER. This CDR3 is CASSPSGSGSYNEQFF. DNA for the CDR3: TGCGCCAGCAGCCCCTCAGGTAGCGGGAGTTACAATGAGCAGTTCTTC.

Many counts were recorded for this clonotype. The chain couples TRBV7-9 to TRBJ2-3, with D possibly TRBD2 on 6 matching bases. The V and J ends lost 3 bases and 9 bases respectively, with 7 bases between them. The CDR3 has 11 residues. CDR1 SEHNR and CDR2 FQNEAQ come from the germline V gene (reference sequence). CDR3 nucleotide sequence: TGTGCCAGCAGCTTCCTAGCGACGCAGTATTTT. Encoded protein: CASSFLATQYF.

This clonotype was recorded many times. The chain combines TRBV21-1 with TRBJ2-1; the tabulated D call, TRBD2, remains unverified against the DNA. TRBV21-1 is an annotated pseudogene. The CDR3 loop spans 16 amino acids. This chain's CDR3 is CASSKGGASGRNEQFF. The CDR3 bases are TGTGCCAGCAGCAAAGGGGGGGCTAGCGGGAGGAATGAGCAGTTCTTC.

This clonotype was seen at least ten times. The chain couples TRBV6-5 to TRBJ1-4; D call uncertain. The CDR3 extends over 12 amino acids. CDR1 is MNHEY, CDR2 SVGAGI, per germline. Trimming pared 8 bases from V and 7 bases from J, leaving 11 bases between. CDR3 region: CASRSNGEKLFF. CDR3 nucleotides: TGTGCCAGCCGTTCAAACGGTGAAAAACTGTTTTTT.

The table lists this clonotype with a few counts. The rearrangement uses TRBV29-1 and TRBJ1-1; tentative D call: TRBD1 (5 bases). With 1 base removed from V and 8 bases from J, the gap between germline ends came to 17 bases. Germline-derived CDR1 and CDR2 are SQVTM and ANQGSEA. The CDR3 is made up of 14 amino acids. Here the CDR3 DNA reads TGCAGCGTTGAAGCCACGCTGACAGCCCTAGAAGCTTTCTTT. It is translated as CSVEATLTALEAFF.

This clonotype was seen at least ten times. The chain recombines TRBV4-3 with TRBJ2-7; D is undetermined. The CDR3 is 16 amino acids. Trimming pared 1 base from V and 3 bases from J, leaving 16 bases between. Germline CDR1 is LGHNA and CDR2 is YSLEER. This CDR3 reads CASSQAVGRPRYEQYF. The CDR3 DNA reads TGCGCCAGCAGCCAAGCAGTAGGCAGGCCCCGCTACGAGCAGTACTTC.

This clonotype was recorded many times. The rearrangement links TRBV6-5 to TRBJ2-7; D ambiguous. This CDR3 contains 13 residues. Trimming pared 0 bases from V and 6 bases from J, leaving 9 bases between. The V gene's germline CDR1 is MNHEY and CDR2 SVGAGI. CDR3 residues: CASSYSSHREQYF. CDR3 DNA sequence: TGTGCCAGCAGTTACTCGAGCCACCGCGAGCAGTACTTC.